This TCR beta chain was found in a study of post-analysis software for immune sequencing data. Each TCR beta cDNA library carried unique molecular identifiers. TCRdb itself ran the PCR reads through MiXCR, one entry per CDR3 protein. Here the sample spans approximately 570,000 distinct CDR3 sequences, roughly two fifths being singletons. Study results and caveats: Patients had higher frequencies than controls of roughly 5 TRBV segments, including TRBV5-6, TRBV5-1 and TRBV20-1.

The CDR3 has 18 residues. With 4 bases clipped from V and 0 bases from J, the junction kept 10 bases outside the gene matches. In the case of this clonotype: The antigen is undetermined.

The source is a girl aged 5 to 17 with multiple sclerosis. The sequenced sample was blood. V gene TRBV12-3 or TRBV12-4 combines with J gene TRBJ2-1; 9 positions match TRBD2. The CDR3 loop reads CASSSLAGEISSYNEQFF. The CDR3 region has the DNA TGTGCCAGCAGTTCCTTAGCGGGAGAGATCAGCTCCTACAATGAGCAGTTCTTC.